Below are 30 T cell receptor beta chains sequenced from a single sample in a study of OX40 agonist ivuxolimab in advanced cancers. Generated by immunoSEQ multiplex PCR, the TCRdb table keeps only in-frame clones and is missing some. In the table there are about 50,000 clones, roughly 84% of which are singletons. The sequencing here drew on CD4+ or CD8+ T cells sorted from blood, taken in a trial of the OX40 agonist ivuxolimab. These receptors were obtained from an adult with an advanced solid tumor such as melanoma, head and neck, liver or kidney cancer.

The chain recombines TRBV7-2 with TRBJ1-3; D possibly corresponds to TRBD1 (5 bases). V dropped 4 bases and J dropped 3 bases, with 10 bases sitting between them. Germline CDR1 and CDR2: SGHTA and FQGNSA. The CDR3 is 14 amino acids. The CDR3 DNA is TGTGCCAGCAGCTGGGCAGGGTATGGAAACACCATATATTTT. Translating gives CASSWAGYGNTIYF.

The V and J genes are TRBV7-9 and TRBJ1-2, with 7 bases fitting TRBD1. The CDR3 covers 15 residues. Germline V gives CDR1 SEHNR, CDR2 FQNEAQ (reference sequence). The ends lost 4 bases at V and 4 bases at J; junction bases unmatched: 9. CDR3 bases: TGTGCCAGCAGCTGGAATGAGGGACAGAGCTATGGCTACACCTTC. Translation gives CASSWNEGQSYGYTF.

The chain carries TRBV6-6 and TRBJ1-2; D may be TRBD1 (6 bases). The CDR3 length is 11 residues. CDR1 is MNHNY and CDR2 is SVGAGI in the germline V gene (reference sequence). The CDR3: CVAGQGYGYTF. CDR3 coding DNA: TGTGTCGCGGGGCAGGGGTATGGCTACACCTTC.

The V gene is TRBV27, the J gene TRBJ1-3; D gene ambiguous. CDR1 and CDR2 (germline): MNHEY, SMNVEV (reference sequence). V lost 1 base and J lost 4, with 5 bases in between. The length of the CDR3 is 13 residues. The CDR3 is CASSLYFGNTIYF. The CDR3 bases are TGTGCCAGCAGTTTATACTTCGGAAACACCATATATTTT.

The chain employs TRBV6-1 and TRBJ1-4; tentatively, D is TRBD1 (5 bases). The V end lost 8 bases, the J end lost 6 bases, and 13 bases lay between the germline ends. The CDR3 runs 13 residues. The germline gives CDR1 MNHNS, CDR2 SASEGT. CDR3: CASSAGEDEKLFF. CDR3 DNA: TGTGCCAGCTCCGCGGGGGAGGATGAAAAACTGTTTTTT.

As concerns this clone: Other DNA sequences in the sample encode the same CDR3. The rearrangement joins TRBV19 to TRBJ2-3, with 7 nucleotides matching TRBD1. Trimming at V came to 5 bases and at J to 1 base, leaving 3 bases not matched to a gene. CDR3 length equals 14 residues. Germline assignment: CDR1 LNHDA and CDR2 SQIVND (reference sequence). The CDR3 protein is CASSPQGGTDTQYF. Here the CDR3 DNA reads TGTGCCAGTAGTCCTCAGGGGGGCACAGATACGCAGTATTTT. The variable domain in full, completed from reference TRBV19 and TRBJ2-3, reads DGGITQSPKYLFRKEGQNVTLSCEQNLNHDAMYWYRQDPGQGLRLIYYSQIVNDFQKGDIAEGYSVSREKKESFPLTVTSAQKNPTAFYLCASSPQGGTDTQYFGPGTRLTVL.

The chain employs TRBV11-2 and TRBJ2-5; D perhaps matches TRBD2 (5 bases). This CDR3 region has 14 residues. Germline V gene lookup returns CDR1 SGHAT and CDR2 FQNNGV. V lost 5 bases and J lost 4, with 14 bases in between. The CDR3 nucleotides are TGTGCCAGCAGCACTCTTACTAGAATAGAGACCCAGTACTTC. Translation: CASSTLTRIETQYF.

This chain joins TRBV6-5 and TRBJ1-1; 7 bases fit TRBD1. The CDR3 is made up of 15 amino acids. Germline V gene data show CDR1 as MNHEY and CDR2 as SVGAGI. With V trimmed by 0 bases and J by 5 bases, 6 bases remained unmatched. DNA for the CDR3: TGTGCCAGCAGTTACTCCGACAGGGATGTAACTGAAGCTTTCTTT. Amino acid sequence: CASSYSDRDVTEAFF.

The chain joins TRBV28 to TRBJ1-4; TRBD1 might be the D (6 bases). Trimming pared 6 bases from V and 4 bases from J, leaving 18 bases between. CDR1 and CDR2 from the germline V gene are MDHEN and SYDVKM. The CDR3 length is 16 residues. CDR3 bases: TGTGCCAGCAGGACGAACAGGGTATCAGTTAATGAAAAACTGTTTTTT. This encodes CASRTNRVSVNEKLFF. The full variable domain, completed using reference TRBV28 and TRBJ1-4, is DVKVTQSSRYLVKRTGEKVFLECVQDMDHENMFWYRQDPGLGLRLIYFSYDVKMKEKGDIPEGYSVSREKKERFSLILESASTNQTSMYLCASRTNRVSVNEKLFFGSGTQLSVL.

The rearrangement uses TRBV21-1 and TRBJ1-5. TRBV21-1 is noted as a pseudogene. CDR3 length: 18 amino acids. Written as DNA, the CDR3 is TGTGCCAGCAGCAAAGTTGGCGGGTGGGGATATAGCAATCAGCCCCAGCATTTT. Translating gives CASSKVGGWGYSNQPQHF.

In regard to this clone: The germline gene is not matched at one end of the junction; a read error may be the cause. Additional DNA sequences in this sample encode the identical CDR3. The chain combines TRBV19 with TRBJ2-7, with unresolved D. Germline V gene lookup returns CDR1 LNHDA and CDR2 SQIVND (reference sequence). The CDR3 length is 18 residues. Written as DNA, the CDR3 is TGTGCCAGTAGTCGCTCAAGTCCCACGGTCGGGTCCTCATACGAGCAGTATTTC. This gives the protein CASSRSSPTVGSSYEQYF.

This chain connects TRBV14 to TRBJ2-3; 9 positions agree with TRBD2. The CDR3 is made up of 14 amino acids. Unmatched junction bases numbered 1, after V lost 2 bases and J lost 4 bases. In germline, CDR1 is SGHDN, CDR2 FVKESK. Here the CDR3 reads CASSQSGRSDTQYF. The CDR3 DNA is TGTGCCAGCAGCCAAAGCGGGAGGTCAGATACGCAGTATTTT.

With regard to this clone: The same CDR3 can be traced to other DNA sequences in this sample. The chain employs TRBV5-1 and TRBJ2-7; D is uncertain. CDR1 and CDR2 (germline): SGHRS, YFSETQ. This CDR3 has 12 amino acids. The V end was cut by 4 bases, the J end by 6 bases, with 11 bases between. In DNA form, the CDR3 reads TGCGCCAGCAGCCTGGCCACTTCCGAGCAGTACTTC. This gives the protein CASSLATSEQYF.

This chain connects TRBV6-6 to TRBJ1-3; D not certain. V lost 5 bases to trimming and J lost 4 bases, with 9 bases between them. Germline CDR1 MNHNY, CDR2 SVGAGI (reference sequence). This CDR3 has 13 residues. CDR3 sequence reads: CASSQSGGNTIYF. The CDR3 DNA follows: TGTGCCAGCAGTCAATCGGGGGGAAACACCATATATTTT.

The table lists this clone with a count of one. The chain recombines TRBV7-2 with TRBJ2-7; 12 bases are a match to TRBD2. Trimming at V came to 5 bases and at J to 4 bases, leaving 6 bases not matched to a gene. Looked up from germline, CDR1 is SGHTA and CDR2 is FQGNSA. CDR3 size: 15 residues. The CDR3 nucleotides are TGTGCCAGCAGCCGTCGACTAGCGGGGGCATACGAGCAGTACTTC. This translates into CASSRRLAGAYEQYF.

The CDR3 nucleotides are TGTGCCAGCAGCTTGAGCTACGAGCAGTACTTC. Translated: CASSLSYEQYF. This chain connects TRBV7-8 to TRBJ2-7, with D hard to call. The germline V and J ends were trimmed by 3 bases and 3 bases, with 3 bases remaining between them. Germline V gene lookup returns CDR1 SGHVS and CDR2 FQNEAQ. CDR3 length: 11 residues.

The CDR3 nucleotides are TGCGCCAGCAGCCCGGGGACTGCCCACAATGAGCAGTTCTTC. This gives the protein CASSPGTAHNEQFF. The rearrangement links TRBV5-1 to TRBJ2-1; maybe TRBD2 (6 bases). V lost 4 bases and J 5 bases, leaving 13 bases between the germline ends. The germline gives CDR1 SGHRS, CDR2 YFSETQ. The CDR3 has 14 amino acids.

For the CDR3, the DNA is TGTGCCAGCAGCTTAAGGGGTCAAGAGACCCAGTACTTC. Translation: CASSLRGQETQYF. The chain employs TRBV7-6 and TRBJ2-5; TRBD1 is a possible D gene (5 bases). Germline V CDR1 and CDR2: SGHVS, FNYEAQ. The V gene lost 2 bases and the J gene lost 2 bases, with 6 bases spanning the gap. The CDR3 loop spans 13 amino acids.

The rearrangement joins TRBV5-1 to TRBJ2-3; tentatively, D is TRBD1 (5 bases). Per the germline V gene, CDR1 is SGHRS and CDR2 is YFSETQ. CDR3 length equals 14 residues. Trimming cost V 2 bases and J 4 bases, with 11 bases left between them. CDR3 nucleotide sequence: TGCGCCAGCAGCTTTCAGGGTTTCGCAGATACGCAGTATTTT. Encoded protein: CASSFQGFADTQYF. Based on the CDR3 plus reference TRBV5-1 and TRBJ2-3, the full variable domain is KAGVTQTPRYLIKTRGQQVTLSCSPISGHRSVSWYQQTPGQGLQFLFEYFSETQRNKGNFPGRFSGRQFSNSRSEMNVSTLELGDSALYLCASSFQGFADTQYFGPGTRLTVL.

The chain is built from TRBV19 and TRBJ2-5; D possibly corresponds to TRBD2 (7 bases). The CDR3 has 20 amino acids. V lost 6 bases and J lost 4, with 33 bases in between. Germline V gives CDR1 LNHDA, CDR2 SQIVND (reference sequence). The CDR3 DNA follows: TGTGCCAGTAGCCCCGTGGCCCGTACAGGGAAGCGGGGAACGGGAGAGACCCAGTACTTC. Protein product: CASSPVARTGKRGTGETQYF.

The rearrangement links TRBV29-1 to TRBJ2-6; D is undetermined. Trimming took off 0 bases at V and 0 bases at J, with 9 bases between the two ends. The CDR3 runs to 16 residues. The germline V gene has CDR1 SQVTM and CDR2 ANQGSEA. Here the CDR3 DNA reads TGCAGCGTTGAAGACCCAGGTAGCTCTGGGGCCAACGTCCTGACTTTC. Protein product: CSVEDPGSSGANVLTF.

V and J are TRBV5-1 and TRBJ2-5; D is tentatively TRBD1 or TRBD2 (5 bases each). CDR3 length: 14 amino acids. Germline loops: CDR1 SGHRS, CDR2 YFSETQ. V dropped 0 bases and J dropped 2 bases, with 8 bases sitting between them. The CDR3 region has the DNA TGCGCCAGCAGCTTGGGATGGGGGCAAGAGACCCAGTACTTC. This encodes CASSLGWGQETQYF.

The chain couples TRBV2 to TRBJ2-3; 7 nucleotides match TRBD2. V gave up 8 bases and J gave up 2 bases; unmatched junction bases: 4. Germline CDR1 and CDR2: SNHLY and FYNNEI. The CDR3 contains 13 residues. As DNA, the CDR3 is TGTGCCAGCCGCCGGGACTACACAGATACGCAGTATTTT. It encodes CASRRDYTDTQYF.

This clone has just a few counts. This sequence joins TRBV18 and TRBJ2-6; TRBD1 matches 9 bases. The CDR3 sequence is 17 residues long. After removal of 5 bases from V and 0 bases from J, the junction contained 5 bases not matched to a gene. Germline lookup yields CDR1 KGHSH and CDR2 LQKENI. In nucleotides, the CDR3 is TGTGCCAGCTCATCAACAGGGGGCGTCTCTGGGGCCAACGTCCTGACTTTC. It is translated as CASSSTGGVSGANVLTF.

V usage is TRBV6-6 and J usage is TRBJ1-4, with unresolved D. Germline CDR1 MNHNY, CDR2 SVGAGI (reference sequence). The V end was cut by 1 base, the J end by 0 bases, with 6 bases between. This CDR3 has 15 amino acids. DNA of the CDR3: TGTGCCAGCAGTTACTTCGGTGCAACTAATGAAAAACTGTTTTTT. As protein: CASSYFGATNEKLFF.

The chain carries TRBV5-5 and TRBJ2-3, with 7 bases identical to TRBD1. Trimming removed 6 bases from V and 3 bases from J; junction bases left unmatched: 10. The CDR3 consists of 15 residues. Germline assignment: CDR1 SGHKS and CDR2 YYEKEE (reference sequence). The CDR3 is CASKFWTGQTDTQYF. The CDR3 DNA follows: TGTGCCAGCAAGTTCTGGACAGGTCAGACAGATACGCAGTATTTT.

This clone appeared once. This chain joins TRBV30 and TRBJ1-6, with TRBD1 as a possible D gene (6 bases). The V gene lost 5 bases and the J gene lost 8 bases, with 10 bases spanning the gap. The CDR3 covers 12 residues. Looked up from germline, CDR1 is GTSNPN and CDR2 is SVGIG (reference sequence). The CDR3 sequence is CAWDPGDSPLHF. The CDR3 DNA sequence: TGTGCCTGGGATCCAGGGGATTCACCCCTCCACTTT.

The chain recombines TRBV10-1 with TRBJ2-7; D might be TRBD1 (6 bases). Trimming removed 8 bases at V and 8 bases at J, with 25 bases between. Germline V gene data show CDR1 as WNHNN and CDR2 as SYGVQD (reference sequence). CDR3 length: 15 residues. DNA of the CDR3: TGCGCCAGCTCGTGGGACATAGAGGGACCTCAACAGCAGTACTTC. Translation gives CASSWDIEGPQQQYF.

The V call is TRBV6-5, the J call TRBJ2-2, with 11 positions matching TRBD1. Germline lookup yields CDR1 MNHEY and CDR2 SVGAGI. This CDR3 comprises 16 residues. The J segment lost 6 bases and the V segment lost 3 bases, leaving 6 bases of the junction unmatched. CDR3 DNA sequence: TGTGCCAGCAGTTATGGGACAGGGGGTTTTGCCGGGGAGCTGTTTTTT. Its translation: CASSYGTGGFAGELFF.

The chain links TRBV7-2 to TRBJ2-3; D not certain. CDR1 is SGHTA and CDR2 is FQGNSA in the germline V gene. Trimming pared 5 bases from V and 3 bases from J, leaving 18 bases between. The CDR3 is made up of 16 amino acids. CDR3 amino acids: CASSPSQATATDTQYF. CDR3 coding DNA: TGTGCCAGCAGCCCGAGCCAGGCTACGGCTACAGATACGCAGTATTTT.